This TCR beta chain was sequenced during a study of cytomegalovirus exposure and HLA in healthy donors. Study results and limitations: Likely technical artifact: a cluster of highly shared sequence variants. Looking again later, the authors saw that most CMV-associated TCR beta chains seemed HLA-restricted. Using a false discovery rate of 0.05, a later analysis showed that approximately 17,000 TCR beta sequences were associated with HLA alleles. Among TCR beta chains, those listed as cytomegalovirus-associated numbered about 160.

This clone was detected a few times. Its target is not known. A multiplex PCR was run with 60 Vbeta primers and 13 Jbeta primers. TCRdb keeps only in-frame clones here, not all; method: immunoSEQ multiplex PCR. The sample shows around 99,000 clones, roughly 69% of them seen only once. This receptor was identified in a woman in her 70s in good health and CMV-seropositive. The sequencing input was PBMCs.

The CDR3 nucleotides read TGTGTTGTCGATGAGCAGTTCTTC. Translation: CVVDEQFF. This chain links TRBV6-5 with TRBJ2-1; D is uncertain. CDR3 length: 8 residues. Germline CDR1 and CDR2: MNHEY and SVGAGI.